This T cell receptor (beta chain) was identified during a study of OX40 agonist ivuxolimab in advanced cancers. Findings and limits, study-wide: Doses of 0.1 to 3.0 mg/kg were accompanied by clonal expansion of CD4+ and CD8+ blood T cells by week 6.

Comment on this clone: Its antigen is unidentified.

Only in-frame clones appear in the TCRdb table, and some are missing; sequencing was by immunoSEQ multiplex PCR. The sample shows some 50,000 clones, approximately 83% of them seen only once. The CDR3 is made up of 13 amino acids. V lost 5 bases and J 4 bases, leaving 11 bases between the germline ends. The germline V gene encodes CDR1 SNHLY and CDR2 FYNNEI. This chain joins TRBV2 and TRBJ1-1, with D possibly being TRBD1 (6 bases). Here the sequenced sample was CD4+ or CD8+ T cells sorted from blood, taken in a trial of the OX40 agonist ivuxolimab. This clonotype originated in an adult with an advanced solid tumor such as melanoma, head and neck, liver or kidney cancer. CDR3 region: CASSRDRFTEAFF. The CDR3 DNA sequence: TGTGCCAGCAGTAGAGACAGGTTCACTGAAGCTTTCTTT.